The 4 T cell receptor beta chains reported below all come from one sample, sequenced in a study of T cells in Graves' hyperthyroidism and ophthalmopathy. RNA transcripts yielded amplified TCR beta CDR3 regions. HTBI primers were used for first-round RT-PCR of the TCR CDR3. TCRdb processed the multiplex PCR reads anew with MiXCR; each CDR3 protein has one entry. The sample includes 300,000 to 450,000 distinct CDR3 sequences, approximately 14% of them seen just once. Sequenced input: blood. The receptors stem from a woman aged 30 to 39 with Graves' ophthalmopathy.

This clonotype was detected a few times. This chain links TRBV11-2 with TRBJ2-1; TRBD2 agrees at 12 bases. Germline CDR1 and CDR2: SGHAT and FQNNGV. CDR3 length: 18 residues. The V gene end was trimmed by 5 bases and the J gene end by 4 bases; junction bases not matched to a gene: 12. CDR3 bases: TGTGCCAGCAGCATATGGGGGTCTAGCGGGGGGGCTTACAATGAGCAGTTCTTC. Translated: CASSIWGSSGGAYNEQFF.

This clonotype occurred many times. The chain is built from TRBV7-9 and TRBJ1-2, with 9 bases lining up with TRBD1. V dropped 3 bases and J dropped 4; count of bases not matched to a gene: 12. CDR1 SEHNR and CDR2 FQNEAQ come from the germline V gene (reference sequence). CDR3 length equals 17 residues. CDR3 DNA sequence: TGTGCCAGCAGCTTCGCCCAACAGGGGGCGGGCAGCTATGGCTACACCTTC. Its protein is CASSFAQQGAGSYGYTF.

This clonotype has a handful of counts. The chain couples TRBV12-3 or TRBV12-4 to TRBJ1-3, with a possible D match to TRBD1 (5 bases). CDR3 length equals 14 residues. V lost 2 bases and J 3 bases, leaving 8 bases between the germline ends. In DNA form, the CDR3 reads TGTGCCAGCAGTTTATCGGGGGTTGGAAACACCATATATTTT. It codes for CASSLSGVGNTIYF.

There are many counts of this clonotype. This chain connects TRBV4-1 to TRBJ1-2, with D possibly TRBD1 on 6 matching bases. The V end lost 5 bases, the J end lost 1 base, and 17 bases lay between the germline ends. The CDR3 has 16 residues. Germline CDR1 is MGHRA and CDR2 is YSYEKL. DNA for the CDR3: TGCGCCAGCAGCTCTCGGACAGACATTGTTAACTATGGCTACACCTTC. It codes for CASSSRTDIVNYGYTF.